A single sample is the source of the 26 T cell receptor beta chains below, sequenced in a study of cytomegalovirus exposure and HLA in healthy donors. A multiplex PCR was run with 60 Vbeta primers and 13 Jbeta primers. Repertoires were generated with immunoSEQ multiplex PCR, while TCRdb's copy carries only in-frame clones and drops some. This sample's clone table lists roughly 75,000 clones. Sequencing was performed on PBMCs. The receptors come from a man between 35 and 55 years old in good health and CMV-seronegative.

This rearrangement joins TRBV15 to TRBJ2-5; 12 nucleotides match TRBD2. Germline assignment: CDR1 LNHNV and CDR2 YYDKDF (reference sequence). J was trimmed by 3 bases and V by 1 base; bases with no gene match: 3. This CDR3 is 16 amino acids long. DNA for the CDR3: TGTGCCACCAGCAGAGGGGGACTAGCGGGTAAAGAGACCCAGTACTTC. Its protein is CATSRGGLAGKETQYF.

The chain carries TRBV7-8 and TRBJ1-6; 8 bases are a match to TRBD1. CDR1 and CDR2 (germline): SGHVS, FQNEAQ. The CDR3 contains 14 residues. The ends lost 5 bases at V and 7 bases at J; junction bases unmatched: 4. CDR3 DNA: TGTGCCAGCAGCCGAGGACAGGGAAATTCACCCCTCCACTTT. Translated, it gives CASSRGQGNSPLHF.

The DNA of the CDR3 is TGTGCCAGTAGTATATCCCCAGGGGACCATCAGCCCCAGCATTTT. This sequence encodes CASSISPGDHQPQHF. The rearrangement uses TRBV19 and TRBJ1-5, with D possibly being TRBD1 (6 bases). Trimming took off 2 bases at V and 5 bases at J, with 13 bases between the two ends. This CDR3 has 15 residues. The germline V gene has CDR1 LNHDA and CDR2 SQIVND (reference sequence).

The J gene is TRBJ1-6, the V gene TRBV11-1; D is unclear. V was cut by 2 bases and J by 9 bases, with 14 bases left in between. Germline V gene data show CDR1 as SGHAT and CDR2 as FQDESV (reference sequence). This CDR3 spans 15 amino acids. Here the CDR3 reads CASSLTAGGGSPLHF. The CDR3 DNA sequence: TGTGCCAGCAGCTTAACGGCAGGAGGAGGTTCACCCCTCCACTTT.

The chain links TRBV7-9 to TRBJ1-5; D is unresolved. The CDR3 is 13 amino acids. CDR1 is SEHNR and CDR2 is FQNEAQ in the germline V gene (reference sequence). V dropped 3 bases and J dropped 4 bases, with 7 bases sitting between them. The CDR3 loop reads CASSFERNQPQHF. CDR3 nucleotides: TGTGCCAGCAGCTTCGAGAGGAATCAGCCCCAGCATTTT.

This chain connects TRBV27 to TRBJ1-5, with D unclear. Trimming removed 7 bases from V and 3 bases from J, with 13 bases in between. CDR1 is MNHEY and CDR2 is SMNVEV in the germline V gene (reference sequence). The CDR3 loop spans 14 amino acids. The CDR3, as DNA: TGTGCCAGCACCGGCCCGGGTGACAATCAGCCCCAGCATTTT. Amino acids: CASTGPGDNQPQHF.

This chain connects TRBV30 to TRBJ1-3; D perhaps matches TRBD1 (5 bases). Trimming left V 3 bases short and J 4 bases short, with 13 bases between. The CDR3 consists of 14 residues. Germline lookup yields CDR1 GTSNPN and CDR2 SVGIG (reference sequence). In DNA, the CDR3 is TGTGCCTGGAGATTAGGGGCTCCGGGAAACACCATATATTTT. Translated: CAWRLGAPGNTIYF. The variable domain in full, with the rest retrieved from reference TRBV30 and TRBJ1-3, is SQTIHQWPATLVQPVGSPLSLECTVEGTSNPNLYWYRQAAGRGLQLLFYSVGIGQISSEVPQNLSASRPQDRQFILSSKKLLLSDSGFYLCAWRLGAPGNTIYFGEGSWLTVV.

The CDR3 DNA sequence: TGTGCCAGCACCCCGCCATGGAGGCACAGGAACACTGAAGCTTTCTTT. Translation gives CASTPPWRHRNTEAFF. J is TRBJ1-1 and V is TRBV28, with D uncertain. V lost 7 bases to trimming and J lost 1 base, with 19 bases between them. The CDR3 contains 16 residues. The germline CDR1 and CDR2 sequences are MDHEN and SYDVKM.

The genes are TRBV9 and TRBJ2-3; 7 bases agree with TRBD2. Germline trimming cut 3 bases from V and 0 bases from J; bases unmatched to any gene: 4. The CDR3 length is 15 residues. Germline values: CDR1 SGDLS, CDR2 YYNGEE. For the CDR3, the DNA is TGTGCCAGCAGCGGAGCGGGAACTAGCACAGATACGCAGTATTTT. Amino acid sequence: CASSGAGTSTDTQYF.

V and J are TRBV30 and TRBJ1-5; tentatively, D is TRBD1 (5 bases). The CDR3 is 16 amino acids. V was cut by 2 bases and J by 1 base, with 15 bases left in between. Germline loops: CDR1 GTSNPN, CDR2 SVGIG (reference sequence). CDR3 in DNA: TGTGCCTGGAGTTTAAATCAGGGAGGAAGCAATCAGCCCCAGCATTTT. Encoded protein: CAWSLNQGGSNQPQHF.

The chain carries TRBV6-5 and TRBJ2-5, with a tentative D call TRBD1 (6 bases). Judging by the DNA end, TRBJ2-7 fits better; the J call may be wrong. The CDR3 consists of 15 residues. Per the germline V gene, CDR1 is MNHEY and CDR2 is SVGAGI. CDR3 DNA sequence: TGTGCCAGCAGTTACTCTGGGACACACTCCTACGAGCAGTACTTC. Encoded protein: CASSYSGTHSYEQYF.

The chain joins TRBV5-5 to TRBJ2-7; 9 nucleotides line up with TRBD1. The CDR3 covers 15 residues. CDR1 and CDR2 from the germline V gene are SGHKS and YYEKEE (reference sequence). V lost 7 bases and J lost 6; bases outside the gene matches: 14. CDR3 sequence (DNA): TGTGCCAGCGTATCTTCGTCTGGGACAGGGCTCGAGCAGTACTTC. Protein product: CASVSSSGTGLEQYF.

This chain joins TRBV7-6 and TRBJ2-7; perhaps TRBD2 as D (7 bases). The CDR3 runs to 15 residues. Per the germline V gene, CDR1 is SGHVS and CDR2 is FNYEAQ. Between the trimmed V and J ends, which lost 2 bases and 5 bases, there was a span of 16 bases. The CDR3 sequence: CASSLTGGRVDEQYF. DNA for the CDR3: TGTGCCAGCAGCTTAACCGGGGGGCGCGTAGACGAGCAGTACTTC.

The CDR3 here is CASLESSGANQETQYF. Written as DNA, the CDR3 is TGTGCCTCCCTGGAATCTAGCGGGGCTAACCAAGAGACCCAGTACTTC. The V and J genes are TRBV7-2 and TRBJ2-5; 9 bases fit TRBD2. Trimming took 11 bases from V and 0 from J; bases not matched to a gene: 13. The CDR3 consists of 16 residues. The germline V gene has CDR1 SGHTA and CDR2 FQGNSA.

The chain couples TRBV4-3 to TRBJ1-2; tentatively, D is TRBD1 (6 bases). The germline V gene encodes CDR1 LGHNA and CDR2 YSLEER. V shed 0 bases and J shed 4 bases, with 15 bases lying between them. CDR3 size: 16 residues. CDR3 sequence: CASSQDTQGTFYGYTF. Written as DNA, the CDR3 is TGCGCCAGCAGCCAAGATACGCAGGGGACCTTCTATGGCTACACCTTC.

This chain links TRBV2 with TRBJ2-5; 9 positions agree with TRBD2. This CDR3 has 16 residues. V lost 4 bases to trimming and J lost 5 bases; unmatched junction nucleotides: 11. The germline V gene encodes CDR1 SNHLY and CDR2 FYNNEI. The CDR3 region has the DNA TGTGCCAGCAGTGTTGCTTTAGCGGGAGCGGGGGAGACCCAGTACTTC. Its translation: CASSVALAGAGETQYF. The full variable domain, completed using reference TRBV2 and TRBJ2-5, is EPEVTQTPSHQVTQMGQEVILRCVPISNHLYFYWYRQILGQKVEFLVSFYNNEISEKSEIFDDQFSVERPDGSNFTLKIRSTKLEDSAMYFCASSVALAGAGETQYFGPGTRLLVL.

This chain joins TRBV7-2 and TRBJ2-3; D is possibly TRBD1 (5 bases). CDR1 SGHTA and CDR2 FQGNSA come from the germline V gene. Trimming left V 4 bases short and J 2 bases short, with 10 bases between. This CDR3 spans 14 amino acids. The CDR3 bases are TGTGCCAGCAGCTCCAGGACAACCACAGATACGCAGTATTTT. It is translated as CASSSRTTTDTQYF.

This clone ranks as medium-sized in terms of frequency. The chain has TRBV4-1 and TRBJ1-4; unclear D gene. The CDR3 extends over 17 amino acids. V was trimmed by 4 bases and J by 6 bases, leaving 21 bases between them. The germline gives CDR1 MGHRA, CDR2 YSYEKL. This CDR3 is CASSLEGRPMGYEKLFF. As DNA, the CDR3 is TGCGCCAGCAGCCTAGAGGGCAGACCAATGGGCTATGAAAAACTGTTTTTT.

The chain carries TRBV20-1 and TRBJ2-7; D perhaps matches TRBD2 (7 bases). Trimming left V 3 bases short and J 6 bases short, with 9 bases between. The CDR3 loop spans 11 amino acids. The V gene's germline CDR1 is DFQATT and CDR2 SNEGSKA (reference sequence). The CDR3 sequence is CSARGGGEQYF. As DNA, the CDR3 is TGCAGTGCTAGGGGAGGGGGCGAGCAGTACTTC.

The chain carries TRBV5-5 and TRBJ2-7; 8 nucleotides line up with TRBD1. The length of the CDR3 is 15 residues. Germline loops: CDR1 SGHKS, CDR2 YYEKEE (reference sequence). The junction had 9 bases not matched to a gene; V was cut back by 4 bases and J by 3 bases. The CDR3 sequence: CASSRAGTGYYEQYF. CDR3 DNA sequence: TGTGCCAGCAGCCGAGCCGGGACAGGCTACTACGAGCAGTACTTC.

The chain couples TRBV30 to TRBJ2-7; tentatively, D is TRBD2 (5 bases). CDR3 length equals 15 residues. V lost 0 bases and J 4 bases, leaving 16 bases between the germline ends. Germline lookup yields CDR1 GTSNPN and CDR2 SVGIG (reference sequence). The CDR3 loop is CAWSVEPGSFYEQYF. In nucleotides, the CDR3 is TGTGCCTGGAGTGTCGAACCGGGATCTTTTTACGAGCAGTACTTC.

V gene TRBV6-1 combines with J gene TRBJ2-7; no firm D call. CDR1 and CDR2 from the germline V gene are MNHNS and SASEGT. Deletions cut 3 bases from V and 4 bases from J, with 7 bases between. The CDR3 runs 12 residues. The CDR3, as DNA: TGTGCCAGCAGTGACACCGGTTACGAGCAGTACTTC. Amino acid sequence: CASSDTGYEQYF.

V usage is TRBV5-1 and J usage is TRBJ2-7; a possible D gene is TRBD2 (6 bases). CDR1 and CDR2 from the germline V gene are SGHRS and YFSETQ. The CDR3 spans 14 residues. The germline V and J ends were trimmed by 4 bases and 0 bases, with 11 bases remaining between them. DNA for the CDR3: TGCGCCAGCAGCAGTAGCGGAGGCTCCTACGAGCAGTACTTC. This sequence encodes CASSSSGGSYEQYF. Combining the CDR3 with reference TRBV5-1 and TRBJ2-7 gives the whole variable domain KAGVTQTPRYLIKTRGQQVTLSCSPISGHRSVSWYQQTPGQGLQFLFEYFSETQRNKGNFPGRFSGRQFSNSRSEMNVSTLELGDSALYLCASSSSGGSYEQYFGPGTRLTVT.

The V and J genes are TRBV2 and TRBJ2-2; D may be TRBD1 (5 bases). V was clipped by 8 bases and J by 4 bases, with 17 bases between them. The CDR3 covers 15 residues. Germline V gives CDR1 SNHLY, CDR2 FYNNEI. DNA for the CDR3: TGTGCCAGCCTGCTCTCCTCAAGGGGCACCGGGGAGCTGTTTTTT. Translating gives CASLLSSRGTGELFF.

The chain recombines TRBV7-6 with TRBJ2-3; 9 bases are a match to TRBD2. The CDR3 extends over 15 amino acids. The germline CDR1 and CDR2 sequences are SGHVS and FNYEAQ. J was trimmed by 0 bases and V by 5 bases; bases with no gene match: 3. CDR3 coding DNA: TGTGCCAGCAGCATAGGACTAGCGAGCACAGATACGCAGTATTTT. Encoded protein: CASSIGLASTDTQYF.

This sequence joins TRBV6-6 and TRBJ2-7, with D possibly being TRBD1 (6 bases). The germline V and J ends were trimmed by 5 bases and 2 bases, with 13 bases remaining between them. The length of the CDR3 is 14 residues. Germline loops: CDR1 MNHNY, CDR2 SVGAGI (reference sequence). The CDR3 protein is CASSTGSPTYEQYF. The CDR3 DNA reads TGTGCCAGCAGTACAGGGTCGCCCACCTACGAGCAGTACTTC.